A single sample is the source of the 17 T cell receptor beta chains below, sequenced in a study of T cell clonotyping in hematopoietic cell transplantation. Measured with immunoSEQ multiplex PCR; TCRdb has only the in-frame clones, and not every one. The table has several thousand clones, about four fifths seen once. The sequenced sample was peripheral blood mononuclear cells, obtained 180 days after allogeneic stem cell transplant. The receptors stem from a female patient aged 50 to 65 who had an allogeneic stem cell transplant from an unrelated donor, so the T cells may come from the graft donor. Some clones in this sample may be carry-over from other donors' samples.

This chain joins TRBV2 and TRBJ2-3; 7 bases agree with TRBD1. The CDR3 has 15 amino acids. J lost 1 base, V lost 3 bases, and 4 bases had no gene match. Germline values: CDR1 SNHLY, CDR2 FYNNEI. CDR3 sequence reads: CASSEGDSGTDTQYF. CDR3 DNA sequence: TGTGCCAGCAGTGAGGGGGACAGTGGCACAGATACGCAGTATTTT.

This clone has a handful of counts. The CDR3 region has the DNA TGCAGCGTTGGTAGGACGGACTACGAGCAGTACTTC. Protein sequence: CSVGRTDYEQYF. This chain links TRBV29-1 with TRBJ2-7; D is unresolved. V gave up 4 bases and J gave up 3 bases, with 10 bases separating them. The germline CDR1 and CDR2 sequences are SQVTM and ANQGSEA. The CDR3 has 12 amino acids.

The rearrangement links TRBV30 to TRBJ1-2; 8 nucleotides line up with TRBD1. This CDR3 contains 14 residues. From germline, CDR1 is GTSNPN and CDR2 SVGIG (reference sequence). The J segment lost 8 bases and the V segment lost 0 bases, leaving 8 bases of the junction unmatched. The CDR3 loop is CAWSVSQGAGGYTF. CDR3 DNA: TGTGCCTGGAGTGTATCCCAGGGGGCCGGAGGCTACACCTTC.

In the case of this clone: Its ends do not fully match the called genes, so a read error is possible. This chain joins TRBV30 and TRBJ2-2; the D gene is possibly TRBD2 (5 bases). This CDR3 region has 13 residues. CDR1 and CDR2 (germline): GTSNPN, SVGIG (reference sequence). CDR3 in DNA: TGCGCCGCCGGGCTGAGAGGGACCGGGGAGCTGTTTTTT. Amino acid sequence: CAAGLRGTGELFF. Together with reference TRBV30 and TRBJ2-2, the CDR3 gives the full variable domain: SQTIHQWPATLVQPVGSPLSLECTVEGTSNPNLYWYRQAAGRGLQLLFYSVGIGQISSEVPQNLSASRPQDRQFILSSKKLLLSDSGFYLCAAGLRGTGELFFGEGSRLTVL.

This chain links TRBV7-9 with TRBJ1-2; D remains unclear. Trimming pared 2 bases from V and 8 bases from J, leaving 9 bases between. Per germline, CDR1 SEHNR and CDR2 FQNEAQ (reference sequence). This CDR3 region has 12 residues. Here the CDR3 DNA reads TGTGCCAGCAGCTTAATTCCGGGGGGCTACACCTTC. Residues: CASSLIPGGYTF.

A single count supports this clone. This chain links TRBV5-1 with TRBJ2-7; D is tentatively TRBD1 or TRBD2 (6 bases each). Germline CDR1 and CDR2: SGHRS and YFSETQ. The V gene lost 1 base and the J gene lost 3 bases, with 14 bases spanning the gap. The CDR3 has 15 amino acids. The CDR3 here is CASSLSRGLDYEQYF. CDR3 DNA: TGCGCCAGCAGCTTGTCTCGGGGGCTGGACTACGAGCAGTACTTC.

The gene calls are TRBV4-1 and TRBJ2-3; 8 bases map to TRBD2. The V gene's germline CDR1 is MGHRA and CDR2 YSYEKL. V was pared by 0 bases and J by 5 bases, with 16 bases of the junction left unmatched. This CDR3 contains 19 residues. CDR3 amino acids: CASSQDDGLLAGPLDTQYF. CDR3 coding DNA: TGCGCCAGCAGCCAAGATGATGGGTTGCTAGCGGGCCCATTAGATACGCAGTATTTT.

The chain joins TRBV28 to TRBJ2-3, with D perhaps given as TRBD1 or TRBD2 (5 bases each). The germline V gene has CDR1 MDHEN and CDR2 SYDVKM. Between the trimmed V and J ends, which lost 5 bases and 4 bases, there was a span of 16 bases. The CDR3 contains 15 residues. For the CDR3, the DNA is TGTGCCAGCAGTAGGGCAGGGAGCATGGCAGATACGCAGTATTTT. Residues: CASSRAGSMADTQYF.

This clone was recorded a few times. The gene calls are TRBV25-1 and TRBJ1-2; D remains ambiguous. Per germline, CDR1 MGHDK and CDR2 SYGVNS. This CDR3 is built from 14 residues. Trimming removed 2 bases from V and 4 bases from J, with 11 bases in between. The CDR3 region is CASSETKDAYGYTF. Here the CDR3 DNA reads TGTGCCAGCAGTGAAACCAAAGACGCCTATGGCTACACCTTC.

The rearrangement uses TRBV10-3 and TRBJ1-2; D not certain. CDR1 is ENHRY and CDR2 is SYGVKD in the germline V gene. V lost 10 bases and J lost 0, with 15 bases in between. The CDR3 loop spans 14 amino acids. CDR3 sequence: CASHPDGTNYGYTF. CDR3 in DNA: TGTGCCAGCCATCCGGACGGCACTAACTATGGCTACACCTTC.

In its sample, this clone was seen a few times. J is TRBJ1-5 and V is TRBV4-3, with D possibly TRBD1 on 6 matching bases. The CDR3 length is 17 residues. The germline CDR1 and CDR2 sequences are LGHNA and YSLEER. Trimming removed 0 bases at V and 1 base at J, with 13 bases between. Written as DNA, the CDR3 is TGCGCCAGCAGCCAAGATCTCGGTGGGGGCAGCAATCAGCCCCAGCATTTT. It is translated as CASSQDLGGGSNQPQHF.

The chain joins TRBV6-5 to TRBJ2-3, with D uncertain. Germline loops: CDR1 MNHEY, CDR2 SVGAGI. CDR3 size: 12 residues. V was clipped by 6 bases and J by 4 bases, with 8 bases between them. CDR3 DNA: TGTGCCAGCAGATACGATGCAGATACGCAGTATTTT. Amino acid sequence: CASRYDADTQYF.

This chain connects TRBV5-5 to TRBJ1-5; D unclear. The germline V gene has CDR1 SGHKS and CDR2 YYEKEE (reference sequence). This CDR3 region has 14 residues. V was shortened by 0 bases and J by 6 bases, with 10 bases between the two germline ends. The CDR3 nucleotides read TGTGCCAGCAGCTTGGGTATGGGCGGTCAGCCCCAGCATTTT. Protein sequence: CASSLGMGGQPQHF.

The chain joins TRBV10-3 to TRBJ1-5; possibly TRBD1 for D (6 bases). Germline V CDR1 and CDR2: ENHRY, SYGVKD. This CDR3 has 15 amino acids. Trimming took 3 bases from V and 4 from J, leaving 13 bases between them. CDR3 DNA sequence: TGTGCCATCAGTGATGGACTTGGGACAAATCAGCCCCAGCATTTT. Its translation: CAISDGLGTNQPQHF.

The chain is built from TRBV7-9 and TRBJ1-2, with 7 bases that match TRBD1. After removal of 1 base from V and 5 bases from J, the junction contained 7 bases not matched to a gene. Germline-derived CDR1 and CDR2 are SEHNR and FQNEAQ (reference sequence). This CDR3 contains 15 residues. Here the CDR3 reads CASSLVGGTEYGYTF. Here the CDR3 DNA reads TGTGCCAGCAGCTTAGTGGGGGGGACAGAGTATGGCTACACCTTC.

The CDR3 loop is CAASEGLGEQYF. The CDR3 bases are TGTGCCGCCTCGGAGGGCTTAGGGGAGCAGTACTTC. The V gene is TRBV7-8, the J gene TRBJ2-7, with D perhaps TRBD2 (6 bases). Germline assignment: CDR1 SGHVS and CDR2 FQNEAQ. The V and J ends lost 11 bases and 7 bases respectively, with 18 bases between them. This CDR3 spans 12 amino acids.

V gene TRBV2 combines with J gene TRBJ2-6; no firm D call. The germline V gene has CDR1 SNHLY and CDR2 FYNNEI. The ends were cut back, 1 base at V and 0 bases at J, with 4 bases in the middle. The CDR3 spans 15 residues. CDR3 residues: CASSEDHSGANVLTF. The CDR3 nucleotides are TGTGCCAGCAGTGAAGACCACTCTGGGGCCAACGTCCTGACTTTC.